Listed below are T cell receptor beta chains from one sample, sequenced in a study of T cell responses to AZD1222 COVID-19 vaccine. Libraries were prepared by immunoSEQ multiplex PCR; TCRdb keeps only in-frame clonotypes and omits some of them. Seen here are nearly 200,000 clones, about 93% observed once, and the top ten hold roughly 0.99%. This material consisted of peripheral blood, taken 28 days after the second AZD1222 dose. The receptor set was obtained from an adult who received the AZD1222 COVID-19 vaccine. The CDR3 runs from the conserved cysteine through the conserved F or W. A D gene is named only where the DNA matches it firmly. Some rows mark clone size as missing; the rest say once, few, many or name a class of expanded clone.

>NA|TRBD2|TRBV3-1/TRBV3-2|TRBJ2-3
CASSQDPSGDRLGVTQYF
TGTGCCAGCAGCCAAGATCCTAGCGGGGACCGTTTGGGAGTTACGCAGTATTTT
>NA|NA|TRBV2|TRBJ1-2
CASSDARAGDGYTF
TGTGCCAGCAGTGATGCCAGGGCGGGAGATGGCTACACCTTC
>once|TRBD1|TRBV19|TRBJ2-7
CASSRGTGVSYEQYF
TGTGCCAGTAGTAGAGGGACAGGTGTCTCCTACGAGCAGTACTTC
>once|TRBD1|TRBV14|TRBJ1-2
CASSQGGTDYYGYTF
TGTGCCAGCAGCCAAGGAGGGACAGATTACTATGGCTACACCTTC
>NA|NA|TRBV11-1|TRBJ2-7
CASSRRRLEGSEQYF
TGTGCCAGCAGCCGTCGACGTCTTGAGGGATCCGAGCAGTACTTC
>once|NA|TRBV4-3|TRBJ1-2
CASSQIRGGAGGYTF
TGCGCCAGCAGCCAAATTCGGGGGGGCGCTGGGGGCTACACCTTC
>NA|TRBD1|TRBV27|TRBJ2-2
CASSATGTGGTGELFF
TGTGCCAGCAGTGCCACCGGGACAGGGGGCACCGGGGAGCTGTTTTTT
>NA|TRBD1|TRBV7-2|TRBJ1-1
CASTPADRGNTEAFF
TGTGCCAGCACCCCTGCTGACAGGGGAAACACTGAAGCTTTCTTT
>NA|TRBD2|TRBV5-1|TRBJ2-1
CASSLASGGAVYNEQFF
TGCGCCAGCAGCTTGGCGAGCGGGGGGGCTGTCTACAATGAGCAGTTCTTC
>NA|NA|TRBV7-7|TRBJ1-1
CASSLAQGTEAFF
TGTGCCAGCAGCTTAGCGCAGGGTACTGAAGCTTTCTTT
>NA|NA|TRBV21-1|TRBJ2-7
CASSHAVDREYF
TGTGCCAGCAGCCACGCGGTTGACCGAGAGTACTTC
>NA|TRBD1|TRBV2|TRBJ2-2
CASRDRGPGTGELFF
TGTGCCAGCAGGGACAGGGGGCCCGGCACCGGGGAGCTGTTTTTT
>NA|NA|TRBV2|TRBJ1-6
CASSYLGGGNSPLHF
TGTGCCAGCAGCTACTTGGGGGGAGGAAATTCACCCCTCCACTTT
>NA|TRBD1|TRBV7-9|TRBJ2-7
CASSLGQGVNEQYF
TGTGCCAGCAGCTTGGGACAGGGGGTAAATGAGCAGTACTTC
>NA|NA|TRBV7-9|TRBJ2-1
CASKASNNEQFF
TGTGCCAGCAAAGCTAGTAACAATGAGCAGTTCTTC
>NA|NA|TRBV11-2|TRBJ1-6
CASSLTGINSPLHF
TGTGCCAGCAGCCTTACAGGGATTAATTCACCCCTCCACTTT
>NA|NA|TRBV19|TRBJ2-7
CASSSSPFGEQYF
TGTGCCAGTAGTTCCAGCCCTTTTGGCGAGCAGTACTTC
>once|NA|TRBV25-1|TRBJ1-6
CASTRGLHHSPLHF
TGTGCCAGCACCAGGGGTCTTCATCATTCACCCCTCCACTTT
>NA|NA|TRBV4-3|TRBJ2-7
CASSQELGNYEQYF
TGCGCCAGCAGCCAAGAGTTAGGGAACTACGAGCAGTACTTC
>NA|NA|TRBV13|TRBJ2-1
CASNGRGSSYNEQFF
TGTGCCAGCAATGGAAGGGGTAGCTCCTACAATGAGCAGTTCTTC
>NA|NA|TRBV10-2|TRBJ1-2
CASSEPGSSGGYTF
TGCGCCAGCAGTGAACCCGGTAGTTCCGGTGGCTACACCTTC
>NA|NA|TRBV19|TRBJ1-2
CASSDRSYGYTF
TGTGCCAGTAGTGACAGGAGCTATGGCTACACCTTC
>NA|NA|TRBV29-1|TRBJ1-5
CSVGATGYNQPQHF
TGCAGCGTTGGGGCCACCGGCTACAATCAGCCCCAGCATTTT
>once|NA|TRBV9|TRBJ1-6
CASSDRASSYNSPLHF
TGTGCCAGCAGCGACAGGGCCTCCTCCTATAATTCACCCCTCCACTTT
>NA|TRBD1|TRBV19|TRBJ1-1
CASSDSGTANTEAFF
TGTGCCAGTAGCGACTCCGGGACAGCGAACACTGAAGCTTTCTTT
>NA|NA|TRBV7-8|TRBJ1-3
CASSVTGQNTIYF
TGTGCCAGCAGCGTGACTGGGCAAAACACCATATATTTT
>once|TRBD1|TRBV18|TRBJ1-1
CASSPRDSHTEAFF
TGTGCCAGCTCACCCCGGGACAGTCACACTGAAGCTTTCTTT
>NA|NA|TRBV3-1/TRBV3-2|TRBJ1-1
CASSPQDRLNTEAFF
TGTGCCAGCAGCCCCCAGGACAGACTTAACACTGAAGCTTTCTTT
>few|NA|TRBV6-5|TRBJ1-5
CASTHNRVSNQPQHF
TGTGCCAGCACCCACAACAGGGTTAGCAATCAGCCCCAGCATTTT
>NA|TRBD2|TRBV27|TRBJ2-3
CASSPAGARTDTQYF
TGTGCCAGCAGTCCAGCGGGGGCCCGCACAGATACGCAGTATTTT
>NA|TRBD2|TRBV24-1|TRBJ2-1
CATSDPTRGGNAWNEQFF
TGTGCCACCAGTGATCCGACTCGCGGGGGGAACGCCTGGAATGAGCAGTTCTTC
>NA|NA|TRBV4-1|TRBJ2-5
CASSQAPSRFETQYF
TGCGCCAGCAGCCAAGCTCCCTCAAGGTTCGAGACCCAGTACTTC
>few|NA|TRBV6-2/TRBV6-3|TRBJ1-6
CASSSSGTELASPLHF
TGTGCCAGCAGTTCCTCCGGGACGGAACTGGCTTCACCCCTCCACTTT
>NA|NA|TRBV19|TRBJ2-2
CASSIVNQNTGELFF
TGTGCCAGTAGTATAGTTAACCAGAACACCGGGGAGCTGTTTTTT
>NA|TRBD2|TRBV5-8|TRBJ2-1
CASRRLAGSYNEQFF
TGTGCCAGCAGGCGACTAGCGGGATCCTACAATGAGCAGTTCTTC
>NA|NA|TRBV19|TRBJ2-1
CASTPKQAHTVNEQFF
TGTGCCAGTACCCCGAAACAAGCGCACACGGTCAATGAGCAGTTCTTC
>NA|TRBD2|TRBV29-1|TRBJ2-1
CSAKGTSGASYNEQFF
TGCAGCGCCAAAGGGACTAGCGGGGCCTCCTACAATGAGCAGTTCTTC
>NA|TRBD1|TRBV6-6|TRBJ1-2
CASSSRQGAVGYTF
TGTGCCAGCAGTTCCCGACAGGGGGCTGTTGGCTACACCTTC
>NA|NA|TRBV6-2/TRBV6-3|TRBJ2-4
CASSYGGIAKNIQYF
TGTGCCAGCAGTTACGGCGGGATAGCCAAAAACATTCAGTACTTC
>NA|NA|TRBV6-5|TRBJ1-2
CASSPRAFMSYGYTF
TGTGCCAGCTCCCCCCGGGCCTTCATGAGTTATGGCTACACCTTC
>NA|NA|TRBV5-1|TRBJ2-3
CASSLQGSTDTQYF
TGCGCCAGCAGCTTACAAGGAAGCACAGATACGCAGTATTTT
>NA|NA|TRBV7-2|TRBJ2-3
CASSLGTLIYTDTQYF
TGTGCCAGCAGCTTGGGGACTCTCATTTACACAGATACGCAGTATTTT
>NA|NA|TRBV9|TRBJ1-6
CASSDWAFTLHF
TGTGCCAGCAGCGATTGGGCTTTCACCCTCCACTTT
>NA|NA|TRBV18|TRBJ1-3
CASSPPGSSGNTIYF
TGTGCCAGCTCACCACCCGGCAGCTCTGGAAACACCATATATTTT
>few|TRBD1|TRBV6-2/TRBV6-3|TRBJ1-2
CASGRSLGQTYGYTF
TGTGCCAGCGGCCGTAGCTTGGGACAGACCTATGGCTACACCTTC
>NA|TRBD1|TRBV11-3|TRBJ2-1
CASSPNRDRGRYEQFF
TGTGCCAGCAGCCCAAACCGGGACAGGGGGAGATATGAGCAGTTCTTC
>NA|NA|TRBV9|TRBJ1-2
CASSVALGQAYGYTF
TGTGCCAGCAGCGTAGCTCTAGGCCAGGCCTATGGCTACACCTTC
>NA|NA|TRBV10-2|TRBJ2-7
CASGPARVVYEQYF
TGCGCCAGCGGCCCCGCCAGGGTTGTGTACGAGCAGTACTTC
>once|NA|TRBV5-6|TRBJ1-1
CASSITGNTEAFF
TGTGCCAGCAGCATTACTGGGAACACTGAAGCTTTCTTT
>NA|TRBD2|TRBV7-3|TRBJ2-2
CASSLGGGYTGELFF
TGTGCCAGCAGCTTGGGCGGGGGGTACACCGGGGAGCTGTTTTTT
>NA|NA|TRBV14|TRBJ1-4
CASSQELDKGEKLFF
TGTGCCAGCAGCCAAGAACTGGACAAGGGTGAAAAACTGTTTTTT
>few|NA|TRBV19|TRBJ1-6
CASSGGNGIMNSPLHF
TGTGCCAGTAGTGGCGGGAACGGTATTATGAATTCACCCCTCCACTTT
>NA|NA|TRBV20-1|TRBJ1-6
CSASYRAAENSPLHF
TGCAGTGCTAGTTATAGGGCAGCCGAGAATTCACCCCTCCACTTT
>NA|NA|TRBV2|TRBJ2-3
CASSEITDTQYF
TGTGCCAGCAGTGAGATCACAGATACGCAGTATTTT
>NA|TRBD1|TRBV7-9|TRBJ1-6
CASRLRDSDNSPLHF
TGTGCCAGCAGATTACGGGACAGTGATAATTCACCCCTCCACTTT
>NA|NA|TRBV7-9|TRBJ1-1
CASSSTVNTEAFF
TGTGCCAGCAGCTCAACAGTGAACACTGAAGCTTTCTTT
>NA|NA|TRBV7-3|TRBJ2-5
CASSSTGPGTQYF
TGTGCCAGCAGCTCGACAGGCCCTGGTACCCAGTACTTC
>NA|TRBD2|TRBV9|TRBJ2-3
CASSVTDGGGASPNTQYF
TGTGCCAGCAGCGTTACCGACGGCGGGGGGGCGTCTCCCAATACGCAGTATTTT